The 14 T cell receptor beta chains given below trace back to one sample, sequenced in a study of the immune and genomic landscape of osteosarcoma. Produced via immunoSEQ multiplex PCR; TCRdb's table is partial and in-frame only. In the table there are fewer than 2,500 clones, roughly three quarters of which are singletons. The post-treatment osteosarcoma tumors were primary, local recurrence or metastasis specimens from poor-prognosis patients. Source material: osteosarcoma tumor tissue from the lung. These TCRs come from a human donor with osteosarcoma.

This clone came up a few times. V and J are TRBV5-1 and TRBJ1-2, with 9 bases lining up with TRBD1. CDR1 and CDR2 (germline): SGHRS, YFSETQ. V dropped 2 bases and J dropped 8; count of bases not matched to a gene: 13. The CDR3 extends over 16 amino acids. The CDR3: CASSLTSGTGFIGYTF. CDR3 coding DNA: TGCGCCAGCAGCTTAACATCCGGGACAGGGTTCATCGGCTACACCTTC.

This clone showed up just once. This chain connects TRBV5-4 to TRBJ1-5, with D unclear. Trimming pared 0 bases from V and 0 bases from J, leaving 7 bases between. Germline V gene data show CDR1 as SGHNT and CDR2 as YYREEE (reference sequence). This CDR3 is 15 amino acids long. The CDR3: CASSLGAYSNQPQHF. The CDR3 DNA reads TGTGCCAGCAGCTTGGGGGCATATAGCAATCAGCCCCAGCATTTT.

The chain links TRBV5-4 to TRBJ2-7, with 7 bases identical to TRBD1. With 4 bases clipped from V and 3 bases from J, the junction kept 10 bases outside the gene matches. The CDR3 consists of 15 residues. Germline-derived CDR1 and CDR2 are SGHNT and YYREEE (reference sequence). As DNA, the CDR3 is TGTGCCAGCAGCCGGCCGGGACAGCCAGACTACGAGCAGTACTTC. Encoded protein: CASSRPGQPDYEQYF.

V gene TRBV5-1 combines with J gene TRBJ2-2; 7 positions match TRBD1. CDR1 is SGHRS and CDR2 is YFSETQ in the germline V gene. The CDR3 covers 14 residues. The J segment lost 3 bases and the V segment lost 4 bases, leaving 3 bases of the junction unmatched. This CDR3 is CASSPTGDTGELFF. The CDR3 coding sequence is TGCGCCAGCAGCCCAACAGGGGACACCGGGGAGCTGTTTTTT.

This chain connects TRBV10-2 to TRBJ2-7; 9 nucleotides match TRBD1. The trim removed 6 bases at V and 5 bases at J, leaving 11 bases unmatched. Germline V gene sequence: CDR1 WSHSY, CDR2 SAAADI. The CDR3 extends over 15 amino acids. CDR3 bases: TGCGCCAGCAGGCATCAGACAGGGGGAGCAAACGAGCAGTACTTC. As protein: CASRHQTGGANEQYF.

This chain joins TRBV7-9 and TRBJ1-1, with a weak D call TRBD1 (5 bases). V lost 5 bases to trimming and J lost 5 bases, with 15 bases between them. CDR1 is SEHNR, CDR2 FQNEAQ, per germline (reference sequence). CDR3 length: 14 residues. The CDR3 here is CASSPGRETTEAFF. DNA for the CDR3: TGTGCCAGCAGCCCGGGGCGGGAAACGACTGAAGCTTTCTTT. The full variable domain, with the rest looked up from reference TRBV7-9 and TRBJ1-1, is DTGVSQNPRHKITKRGQNVTFRCDPISEHNRLYWYRQTLGQGPEFLTYFQNEAQLEKSRLLSDRFSAERPKGSFSTLEIQRTEQGDSAMYLCASSPGRETTEAFFGQGTRLTVV.

The CDR3 DNA follows: TGTGCCAGCTCCCCCCCCGGGGGGGGCGGGATGACCCAGTACTTC. Translating gives CASSPPGGGGMTQYF. The rearrangement joins TRBV5-4 to TRBJ2-5, with TRBD2 matching over 8 bases. CDR3 length: 15 amino acids. Germline V gene lookup returns CDR1 SGHNT and CDR2 YYREEE (reference sequence). The V and J ends lost 7 bases and 7 bases, in that order; junction bases with no gene match: 15.

The rearrangement links TRBV11-2 to TRBJ2-7, with D possibly being TRBD1 (5 bases). V gave up 0 bases and J gave up 6 bases, with 18 bases separating them. The CDR3 extends over 16 amino acids. Germline CDR1 is SGHAT and CDR2 is FQNNGV. The CDR3 coding sequence is TGTGCCAGCAGCTTAGATCTGCAGGGTAGGCTTAGCGAGCAGTACTTC. Translating gives CASSLDLQGRLSEQYF.

This clone was detected a few times. The CDR3 coding sequence is TGTGCCAGTACCGAACAGGGCGCAACGCAGCCCCAGCATTTT. The encoded protein is CASTEQGATQPQHF. V usage is TRBV19 and J usage is TRBJ1-5; weak D call: TRBD1 (6 bases). This CDR3 spans 14 amino acids. CDR1 and CDR2 (germline): LNHDA, SQIVND (reference sequence). V lost 7 bases and J 7 bases, leaving 17 bases between the germline ends.

This chain links TRBV5-8 with TRBJ2-1, with D uncertain. Germline V lookup: CDR1 SGHTS, CDR2 YDEGEE. This CDR3 has 14 residues. Trimming removed 0 bases from V and 3 bases from J, with 7 bases in between. The CDR3 DNA sequence: TGTGCCAGCAGCTTGGGGACGGACTACAATGAGCAGTTCTTC. Its translation is CASSLGTDYNEQFF.

The rearrangement joins TRBV5-5 to TRBJ1-3; D ambiguous. Per germline, CDR1 SGHKS and CDR2 YYEKEE (reference sequence). The CDR3 length is 15 residues. With 0 bases removed from V and 5 bases from J, the gap between germline ends came to 12 bases. CDR3 bases: TGTGCCAGCAGCTTGGCTGTCAACTTAAGAAACACCATATATTTT. Translated, it gives CASSLAVNLRNTIYF.

This clone was counted a few times. This sequence joins TRBV6-5 and TRBJ2-1, with 9 bases aligning to TRBD2. CDR1 is MNHEY, CDR2 SVGAGI, per germline. CDR3 length: 14 amino acids. The V segment lost 5 bases and the J segment 8 bases; nucleotides outside the gene matches: 7. CDR3 region: CASSIAGEEDEQFF. The CDR3 DNA reads as TGTGCCAGCAGTATAGCGGGGGAAGAGGATGAGCAGTTCTTC.

The gene calls are TRBV6-1 and TRBJ2-5; D is perhaps TRBD2 (5 bases). CDR1 is MNHNS, CDR2 SASEGT, per germline. The CDR3 is 16 amino acids. The V end lost 1 base, the J end lost 2 bases, and 14 bases lay between the germline ends. DNA of the CDR3: TGTGCCAGCAGTGAAGGAGTATCAGGCGGGCAAGAGACCCAGTACTTC. This codes for CASSEGVSGGQETQYF.

The chain joins TRBV6-6 to TRBJ2-5; 7 bases align to TRBD1. CDR1 and CDR2 (germline): MNHNY, SVGAGI (reference sequence). This CDR3 spans 15 amino acids. With 2 bases clipped from V and 3 bases from J, the junction kept 6 bases outside the gene matches. CDR3 nucleotide sequence: TGTGCCAGCAGTTACCAATCCGGGACAGAAGAGACCCAGTACTTC. Amino acid sequence: CASSYQSGTEETQYF.